This T cell receptor beta chain was sequenced during a study of blood T cell repertoires in COVID-19. As for the study in general: From T cells, B-cell-depleted T cells, or PBMCs came the material, which was cDNA or gDNA.

TCRdb keeps only in-frame clones here, not all; method: immunoSEQ multiplex PCR. The data contain about 250,000 clones, roughly 80% of them singletons. The CDR3 consists of 13 residues. The germline gives CDR1 DFQATT, CDR2 SNEGSKA (reference sequence). V was pared by 3 bases and J by 8 bases, with 16 bases between. The source material was peripheral blood. The chain combines TRBV20-1 with TRBJ1-2; the D is unclear. This receptor was obtained from a man older than 75 with acute or convalescent COVID-19. CDR3 sequence (DNA): TGCAGTGCTAGTAACCGACCGGGAACCGGCTACACCTTC. It is translated as CSASNRPGTGYTF.